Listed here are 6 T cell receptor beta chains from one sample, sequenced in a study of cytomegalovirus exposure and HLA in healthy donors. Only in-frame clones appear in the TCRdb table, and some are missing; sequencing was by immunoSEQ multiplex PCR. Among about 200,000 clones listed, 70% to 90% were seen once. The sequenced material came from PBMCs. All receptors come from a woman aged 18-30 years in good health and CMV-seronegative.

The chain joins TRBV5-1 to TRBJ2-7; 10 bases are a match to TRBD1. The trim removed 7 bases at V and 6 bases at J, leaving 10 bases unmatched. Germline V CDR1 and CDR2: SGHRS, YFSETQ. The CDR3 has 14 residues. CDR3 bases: TGCGCCAGCGGGCCGGGACAGGGGACAGCCGAGCAGTACTTC. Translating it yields CASGPGQGTAEQYF.

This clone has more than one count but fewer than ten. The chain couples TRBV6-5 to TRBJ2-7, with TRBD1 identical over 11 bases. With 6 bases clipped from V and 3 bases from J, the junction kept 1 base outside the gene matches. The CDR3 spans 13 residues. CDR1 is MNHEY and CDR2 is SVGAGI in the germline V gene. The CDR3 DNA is TGTGCCAGCAGGGGGACAGGGGGCTACGAGCAGTACTTC. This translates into CASRGTGGYEQYF.

CDR3 residues: CASSEGYRASYEQYF. The DNA of the CDR3 is TGTGCCAGCAGTGAAGGGTACAGGGCTTCATACGAGCAGTACTTC. The chain combines TRBV25-1 with TRBJ2-7; perhaps TRBD1 as D (6 bases). Germline CDR1 and CDR2: MGHDK and SYGVNS. V was clipped by 2 bases and J by 4 bases, with 15 bases between them. This CDR3 spans 15 amino acids.

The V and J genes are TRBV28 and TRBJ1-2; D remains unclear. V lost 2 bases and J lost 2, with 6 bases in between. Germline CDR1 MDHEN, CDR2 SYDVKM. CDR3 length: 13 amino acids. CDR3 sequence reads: CASSLGRNYGYTF. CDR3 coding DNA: TGTGCCAGCAGTTTAGGCAGGAACTATGGCTACACCTTC.

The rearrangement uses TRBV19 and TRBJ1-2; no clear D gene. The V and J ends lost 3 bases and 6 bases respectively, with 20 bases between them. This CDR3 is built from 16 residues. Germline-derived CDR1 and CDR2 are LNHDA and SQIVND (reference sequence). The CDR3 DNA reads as TGTGCCAGTAGTATTTTTGGACTCGGGAGAAAAAATGGCTACACCTTC. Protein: CASSIFGLGRKNGYTF. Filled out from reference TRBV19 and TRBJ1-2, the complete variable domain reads DGGITQSPKYLFRKEGQNVTLSCEQNLNHDAMYWYRQDPGQGLRLIYYSQIVNDFQKGDIAEGYSVSREKKESFPLTVTSAQKNPTAFYLCASSIFGLGRKNGYTFGSGTRLTVV.

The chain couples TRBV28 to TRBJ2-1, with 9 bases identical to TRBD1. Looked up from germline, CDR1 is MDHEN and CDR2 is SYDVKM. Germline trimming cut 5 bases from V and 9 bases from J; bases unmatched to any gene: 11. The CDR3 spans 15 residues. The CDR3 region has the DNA TGTGCCAGCAGTAACCGGGACAGGGCTTCGGGTGAGCAGTTCTTC. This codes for CASSNRDRASGEQFF. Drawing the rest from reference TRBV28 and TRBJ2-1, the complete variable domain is DVKVTQSSRYLVKRTGEKVFLECVQDMDHENMFWYRQDPGLGLRLIYFSYDVKMKEKGDIPEGYSVSREKKERFSLILESASTNQTSMYLCASSNRDRASGEQFFGPGTRLTVL.